These 13 T cell receptor beta chains were all obtained from the same sample, sequenced in a study of T cell repertoires in cytomegalovirus infection. These TCRs' antigens remain unknown. Via MiXCR, TCRdb re-called the reads, giving one row per CDR3 protein. The sample yields approximately 310,000 distinct CDR3 sequences, about 25% seen once. Sequenced material: cultured PBMCs, taken from culture after CMV antigen stimulation. All receptors come from a human donor in good health (CMV status not recorded). Some clones in this sample may be carry-over from other donors' samples.

This clonotype was seen a handful of times. The J gene is TRBJ2-7, the V gene TRBV12-3 or TRBV12-4; D gene uncertain. The V gene lost 7 bases and the J gene lost 0 bases, with 25 bases spanning the gap. The CDR3 is made up of 18 amino acids. The CDR3 spells CASTFGPFLGSPSYEQYF. Written as DNA, the CDR3 is TGTGCCAGCACTTTTGGGCCTTTTCTTGGATCGCCCTCCTACGAGCAGTACTTC.

The chain uses TRBV20-1 and TRBJ1-1; D gene unclear. V was cut by 0 bases and J by 4 bases, with 21 bases left in between. The CDR3 spans 17 residues. CDR1 is DFQATT, CDR2 SNEGSKA, per germline (reference sequence). CDR3 nucleotides: TGCAGTGCTAGAGATCAGGAGGCAGCCCCCCGTCGCACTGAAGCTTTCTTT. Its protein product is CSARDQEAAPRRTEAFF.

The chain links TRBV29-1 to TRBJ2-1; 7 bases line up with TRBD2. V dropped 1 base and J dropped 7; count of bases not matched to a gene: 13. This CDR3 spans 16 amino acids. CDR1 SQVTM and CDR2 ANQGSEA come from the germline V gene. The chain's CDR3 is CSVEGAWRELRNEQFF. The CDR3 region has the DNA TGCAGCGTTGAAGGGGCCTGGCGGGAGTTAAGGAATGAGCAGTTCTTC.

The chain uses TRBV19 and TRBJ2-2; tentative D call: TRBD2 (6 bases). The CDR3 is 14 residues long. CDR1 LNHDA and CDR2 SQIVND come from the germline V gene (reference sequence). V lost 7 bases and J 2 bases, leaving 11 bases between the germline ends. CDR3 nucleotide sequence: TGTGCCAGTACCACGGGAGCTAACACCGGGGAGCTGTTTTTT. It specifies CASTTGANTGELFF.

This clonotype was recorded a few times. The gene calls are TRBV6-5 and TRBJ1-2, with TRBD1 as a possible D gene (6 bases). Germline-derived CDR1 and CDR2 are MNHEY and SVGAGI. V was pared by 0 bases and J by 4 bases, with 12 bases between. The CDR3 covers 15 residues. The CDR3 sequence is CASSYSQGIGYGYTF. CDR3 DNA: TGTGCCAGCAGTTACTCGCAGGGGATAGGCTATGGCTACACCTTC.

Here the CDR3 reads CASSPGTSRYNEQFF. Here the CDR3 DNA reads TGTGCCAGCAGCCCGGGGACATCAAGATACAATGAGCAGTTCTTC. This chain links TRBV6-5 with TRBJ2-1, with D possibly matching TRBD1 (6 bases). Trimming pared 6 bases from V and 4 bases from J, leaving 16 bases between. CDR3 length equals 15 residues. The germline V gene has CDR1 MNHEY and CDR2 SVGAGI.

V is TRBV4-3 and J is TRBJ2-7; D gene uncertain. V shed 1 base and J shed 2 bases, with 9 bases lying between them. CDR1 and CDR2 from the germline V gene are LGHNA and YSLEER. This CDR3 comprises 14 residues. CDR3 coding DNA: TGCGCCAGCAGCCAAGTATATCCCCCCTACGAGCAGTACTTC. Translated: CASSQVYPPYEQYF.

At least ten counts were recorded for this clonotype. The CDR3 is CASSLPTSGRAATYNEQFF. CDR3 sequence (DNA): TGTGCCAGCAGCTTACCTACTAGCGGGAGGGCCGCAACCTACAATGAGCAGTTCTTC. This chain joins TRBV7-9 and TRBJ2-1; 13 bases match TRBD2. The V segment lost 2 bases and the J segment 2 bases; nucleotides outside the gene matches: 9. The V gene's germline CDR1 is SEHNR and CDR2 FQNEAQ (reference sequence). CDR3 length: 19 amino acids.

The chain has TRBV10-3 and TRBJ2-3, with D possibly matching TRBD1 (5 bases). The CDR3 spans 15 residues. Trimming stripped 4 bases from V and 0 bases from J, with 11 bases between. CDR1 and CDR2 (germline): ENHRY, SYGVKD. CDR3 in amino acids: CAISGTKTSTDTQYF. In DNA, the CDR3 is TGTGCCATCAGTGGGACAAAAACTAGCACAGATACGCAGTATTTT.

CDR3 bases: TGTGCCATCAGAGGGGAGGTCCTGTACGAGCAGTACTTC. Translated, it gives CAIRGEVLYEQYF. This chain uses TRBV10-3 with TRBJ2-7, with a weak D call TRBD2 (6 bases). V dropped 6 bases and J dropped 4 bases, with 13 bases sitting between them. CDR1 and CDR2 from the germline V gene are ENHRY and SYGVKD. The CDR3 is made up of 13 amino acids.

This sequence joins TRBV20-1 and TRBJ1-2; the D is unclear. Between the trimmed V and J ends, which lost 4 bases and 0 bases, there was a span of 12 bases. The CDR3 totals 14 residues. Germline V gene data show CDR1 as DFQATT and CDR2 as SNEGSKA (reference sequence). This chain's CDR3 is CSANHPGTNYGYTF. The CDR3 DNA reads as TGCAGTGCTAATCACCCCGGGACTAACTATGGCTACACCTTC.

This rearrangement joins TRBV5-5 to TRBJ1-4; possible D gene TRBD1, 6 bases. V lost 4 bases to trimming and J lost 6 bases, with 10 bases between them. This CDR3 contains 13 residues. Germline V gene sequence: CDR1 SGHKS, CDR2 YYEKEE (reference sequence). The DNA for the CDR3 is TGTGCCAGCAGCAGGGACACGGATGAAAAACTGTTTTTT. Protein sequence: CASSRDTDEKLFF.

The table lists this clonotype with many counts. The rearrangement joins TRBV28 to TRBJ2-2; D call uncertain. Per the germline V gene, CDR1 is MDHEN and CDR2 is SYDVKM. V gave up 6 bases and J gave up 4 bases, with 18 bases separating them. The CDR3 spans 16 residues. As DNA, the CDR3 is TGTGCCAGCAGCTACCAGACCGAGTGGGGCACCGGGGAGCTGTTTTTT. The encoded protein is CASSYQTEWGTGELFF.